This is a list of T cell receptor beta chains from one sample in a study of blood T cell repertoires in COVID-19. Some clones are missing from TCRdb's copy, which holds only in-frame ones; the method was immunoSEQ multiplex PCR. Of fewer than 250,000 clones in the sample, approximately 80% were seen once. The sample comprised peripheral blood. The receptors here all came from a woman aged 70 to 79 with acute or convalescent COVID-19. CDR3s include the opening cysteine and the closing phenylalanine or tryptophan. The D gene is left open where the match is weak. Part of the rows lack a size; the others show once, few, many or a class for expanded clones.

- TRBJ2-7 TRBV3-1/TRBV3-2 TRBD1 14 CASSLRTGLGEQYF TGTGCCAGCAGCCTTCGGACAGGGTTAGGGGAGCAGTACTTC
- TRBJ1-4 TRBV4-3 TRBD1 16 CASSQASTGGLGKLFF TGCGCCAGCAGCCAAGCCTCCACAGGGGGCCTGGGAAAACTGTTTTTT
- TRBJ1-5 TRBV6-5 TRBD1 15 CASSYSDRGNQPQHF TGTGCCAGCAGTTACTCGGACAGGGGCAATCAGCCCCAGCATTTT
- TRBJ1-1 TRBV10-2 - 11 CASSERYEAFF TGCGCCAGCAGTGAGCGGTATGAAGCTTTCTTT
- TRBJ1-6 TRBV7-2 - 14 CASSPGGINSPLHF TGTGCCAGCAGCCCCGGGGGGATTAATTCACCCCTCCACTTT
- TRBJ1-1 TRBV11-2 - 14 CASSLAAVNTEAFF TGTGCCAGCAGCTTAGCGGCGGTGAACACTGAAGCTTTCTTT
- TRBJ1-1 TRBV7-8 TRBD1 15 CASSLGTGVITEAFF TGTGCCAGCAGCTTAGGGACAGGGGTGATCACTGAAGCTTTCTTT
- TRBJ2-5 TRBV28 - 13 CASPGRRWETQYF TGTGCCAGCCCGGGAAGGCGGTGGGAGACCCAGTACTTC
- TRBJ1-2 TRBV28 - 13 CASSLLQTDGYTF TGTGCCAGCAGTTTACTGCAGACAGATGGCTACACCTTC
few TRBJ1-1 TRBV7-2 - 14 CASSPITGNFEAFF TGTGCCAGCAGCCCCATTACAGGGAACTTTGAAGCTTTCTTT
- TRBJ2-5 TRBV7-9 TRBD2 17 CASSLSPLRRGVGTQYF TGTGCCAGCAGCTTATCCCCTTTGCGGCGGGGGGTTGGGACCCAGTACTTC
- TRBJ2-7 TRBV7-6 TRBD1 15 CASRIGQGATQVQYF TGTGCCAGCAGGATAGGACAGGGGGCGACTCAGGTGCAGTACTTC
- TRBJ2-7 TRBV7-2 TRBD2 15 CASSSTSGAFYEQYF TGTGCCAGCAGTTCCACTAGCGGGGCATTCTACGAGCAGTACTTC
few TRBJ1-1 TRBV19 - 13 CASSGQMNTEAFF TGTGCCAGTAGCGGACAGATGAACACTGAAGCTTTCTTT
- TRBJ1-2 TRBV5-8 - 12 CASSFSEGGYTF TGTGCCAGCAGCTTTTCTGAGGGTGGCTACACCTTC
- TRBJ1-2 TRBV9 TRBD1 15 CASSVEGRGLGGYTF TGTGCCAGCAGCGTAGAGGGCAGGGGGCTCGGTGGCTACACCTTC
- TRBJ2-2 TRBV2 TRBD1 14 CASSRDRGTGELFF TGTGCCAGCAGCCGGGACAGGGGAACCGGGGAGCTGTTTTTT
- TRBJ2-3 TRBV7-2 - 15 CASSLAGSPFNTQYF TGTGCCAGCAGCTTAGCCGGGTCCCCATTCAATACGCAGTATTTT
- TRBJ1-2 TRBV12-1 - 18 CASSQFMVGTIADYGYTF TGTGCCAGCAGCCAATTCATGGTCGGGACAATCGCCGATTATGGCTACACCTTC
once TRBJ2-5 TRBV7-9 - 14 CASRTSGPGETQYF TGTGCCAGCAGGACTTCGGGTCCGGGAGAGACCCAGTACTTC
many TRBJ1-2 TRBV5-1 TRBD1 16 CASSPARTGTNYGYTF TGCGCCAGCAGCCCGGCCCGGACAGGGACCAACTATGGCTACACCTTC
few TRBJ1-3 TRBV7-2 TRBD1 17 CASSYKTGGSSGNTIYF TGTGCCAGCAGTTATAAGACAGGGGGCTCTTCTGGAAACACCATATATTTT
- TRBJ2-3 TRBV6-2/TRBV6-3 TRBD2 18 CASSYPGLAGRSTDTQYF TGTGCCAGCAGTTACCCGGGACTAGCGGGGAGAAGCACAGATACGCAGTATTTT
- TRBJ1-5 TRBV2 - 13 CASSVSRNQPQHF TGTGCCAGCAGTGTGAGTCGCAATCAGCCCCAGCATTTT
- TRBJ2-1 TRBV27 TRBD2 17 CASSLGRGGGSYNEQFF TGTGCCAGCAGTTTAGGGCGCGGGGGGGGGAGCTACAATGAGCAGTTCTTC
once TRBJ2-7 TRBV10-1 - 13 CASIGGDGYEQYF TGCGCCAGCATAGGAGGGGATGGGTACGAGCAGTACTTC
- TRBJ2-1 TRBV5-5 - 15 CASSLEQGAYNEQFF TGTGCCAGCAGCTTGGAACAGGGAGCCTACAATGAGCAGTTCTTC
- TRBJ2-7 TRBV7-6 TRBD1 14 CASSLSGTGGEQYF TGTGCCAGCAGCTTATCCGGGACAGGCGGCGAGCAGTACTTC
- TRBJ1-2 TRBV7-9 TRBD1 15 CASSLTDRAYYGYTF TGTGCCAGCAGCCTGACAGACAGGGCCTACTATGGCTACACCTTC
- TRBJ2-5 TRBV5-4 TRBD1 15 CASSLRTGGFETQYF TGTGCCAGCAGCTTAAGAACAGGGGGCTTCGAGACCCAGTACTTC
- TRBJ1-1 TRBV7-9 TRBD1 16 CASSLTGGIRRAEAFF TGTGCCAGCAGCTTGACAGGGGGCATTAGACGTGCTGAAGCTTTCTTT
- TRBJ2-5 TRBV28 TRBD1 13 CASTRTGQETQYF TGTGCCAGTACCCGGACAGGCCAAGAGACCCAGTACTTC
- TRBJ1-3 TRBV28 - 15 CASSSFTGSGNTIYF TGTGCCAGCAGTTCGTTTACAGGGTCAGGAAACACCATATATTTT
few TRBJ1-1 TRBV5-4 - 13 CACTSGKDTEAFF TGTGCCTGTACCTCAGGGAAGGACACTGAAGCTTTCTTT
- TRBJ2-7 TRBV5-1 - 14 CASSLGGGIDEQYF TGCGCCAGCAGCTTAGGGGGCGGGATCGACGAGCAGTACTTC